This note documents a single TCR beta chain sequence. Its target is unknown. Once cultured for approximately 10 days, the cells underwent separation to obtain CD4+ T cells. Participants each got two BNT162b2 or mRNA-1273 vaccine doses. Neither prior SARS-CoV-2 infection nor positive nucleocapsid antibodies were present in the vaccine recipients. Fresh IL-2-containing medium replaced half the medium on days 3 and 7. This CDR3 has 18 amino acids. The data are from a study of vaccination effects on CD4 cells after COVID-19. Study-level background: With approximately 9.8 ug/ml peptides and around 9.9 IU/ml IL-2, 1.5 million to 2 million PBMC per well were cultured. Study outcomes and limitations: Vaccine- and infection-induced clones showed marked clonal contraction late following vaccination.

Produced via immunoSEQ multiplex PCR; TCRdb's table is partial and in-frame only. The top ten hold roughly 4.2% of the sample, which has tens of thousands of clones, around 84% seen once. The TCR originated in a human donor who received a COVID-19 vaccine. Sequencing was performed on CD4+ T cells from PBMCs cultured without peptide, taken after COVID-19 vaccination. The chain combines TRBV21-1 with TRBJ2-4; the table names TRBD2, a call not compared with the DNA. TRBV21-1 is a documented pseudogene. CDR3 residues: CASSDREIPKPAKNIQYF. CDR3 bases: TGTGCCAGCAGCGACCGGGAGATTCCCAAACCCGCCAAAAACATTCAGTACTTC.